These T cell receptor beta chains were read from a single sample in a study of PD-1 blockade in classical Hodgkin lymphoma. Libraries were prepared by immunoSEQ multiplex PCR; TCRdb keeps only in-frame clonotypes and omits some of them. The sample yields some 21,000 clones, 90% to 95% seen once. The sequenced material came from peripheral blood mononuclear cells (PBMCs). These receptors were taken from a human donor with classical Hodgkin lymphoma. The CDR3 runs from the conserved cysteine through the conserved F or W. A D gene is named only where the DNA matches it firmly. Clone size is shown for a subset of rows, as once, few, many or a class of expanded clone.

J: TRBJ2-7; V: TRBV6-1; size: NA; D: NA; CDR3: CASSLTVYEQYF; DNA: TGTGCCAGCAGTTTGACAGTCTACGAGCAGTACTTC
J: TRBJ1-2; V: TRBV6-1; size: NA; D: NA; CDR3: CASSDKIGGYTF; DNA: TGTGCCAGCAGTGACAAAATAGGTGGCTACACCTTC
J: TRBJ2-3; V: TRBV25-1; size: NA; D: NA; CDR3: CASSDSQRGEPTDTQYF; DNA: TGTGCCAGCAGTGATTCCCAGAGGGGGGAACCCACAGATACGCAGTATTTT
J: TRBJ1-5; V: TRBV18; size: NA; D: TRBD1; CDR3: CASSPLRGLNQPQHF; DNA: TGTGCCAGCTCACCACTCAGGGGGCTGAATCAGCCCCAGCATTTT
J: TRBJ2-7; V: TRBV10-1; size: NA; D: NA; CDR3: CASSPGPSYEQYF; DNA: TGCGCCAGCAGCCCGGGTCCCTCCTACGAGCAGTACTTC
J: TRBJ1-1; V: TRBV5-5; size: NA; D: NA; CDR3: CASSFNTEAFF; DNA: TGTGCCAGCAGCTTTAACACTGAAGCTTTCTTT
J: TRBJ2-1; V: TRBV7-9; size: NA; D: NA; CDR3: CASRSIGVAEQFF; DNA: TGTGCCAGCCGATCGATTGGGGTAGCCGAGCAGTTCTTC
J: TRBJ2-5; V: TRBV12-1; size: NA; D: NA; CDR3: CASSFTKGETQYF; DNA: TGTGCCAGCAGCTTTACCAAGGGAGAGACCCAGTACTTC
J: TRBJ1-1; V: TRBV7-9; size: medium-sized; D: NA; CDR3: CASSSLGGNTEAFF; DNA: TGTGCCAGCAGCTCCCTGGGTGGGAACACTGAAGCTTTCTTT
J: TRBJ2-4; V: TRBV15; size: NA; D: NA; CDR3: CATSRDARGREAIQYF; DNA: TGTGCCACCAGCAGAGATGCCAGGGGAAGGGAGGCCATTCAGTACTTC
J: TRBJ2-1; V: TRBV19; size: NA; D: TRBD2; CDR3: CASTNPKGLAGGPSYNEQFF; DNA: TGTGCCAGTACAAACCCCAAGGGACTAGCGGGGGGGCCCTCCTACAATGAGCAGTTCTTC
J: TRBJ1-1; V: TRBV10-1; size: NA; D: NA; CDR3: CASSYRRGPTEAFF; DNA: TGCGCCAGCAGTTACCGGCGGGGACCCACTGAAGCTTTCTTT
J: TRBJ2-7; V: TRBV5-8; size: NA; D: TRBD1; CDR3: CASSGTGPYEQYF; DNA: TGTGCCAGCAGCGGGACAGGGCCCTACGAGCAGTACTTC
J: TRBJ2-7; V: TRBV19; size: once; D: NA; CDR3: CAVRDAAYEQYF; DNA: TGTGCCGTCCGGGACGCGGCCTACGAGCAGTACTTC
J: TRBJ2-1; V: TRBV7-3; size: NA; D: TRBD1; CDR3: CASSSRDRGYNEQFF; DNA: TGTGCCAGCAGCTCCCGGGACAGGGGCTACAATGAGCAGTTCTTC
J: TRBJ1-2; V: TRBV2; size: NA; D: NA; CDR3: CASKYSRNYGYTF; DNA: TGTGCCAGCAAGTATTCCAGAAACTATGGCTACACCTTC
J: TRBJ2-3; V: TRBV5-4; size: NA; D: NA; CDR3: CASSLSDTQYF; DNA: TGTGCCAGCAGCTTATCAGATACGCAGTATTTT
J: TRBJ2-7; V: TRBV5-1; size: NA; D: TRBD2; CDR3: CASSSLLRHAGDEQYF; DNA: TGCGCCAGCAGCTCCCTTTTAAGGCATGCGGGGGACGAGCAGTACTTC
J: TRBJ1-4; V: TRBV9; size: NA; D: NA; CDR3: CASSPGEGKLFF; DNA: TGTGCCAGCAGCCCAGGGGAGGGGAAACTGTTTTTT
J: TRBJ2-7; V: TRBV25-1; size: NA; D: NA; CDR3: CASSGGSFGKLSYEQYF; DNA: TGTGCCAGCAGTGGCGGTTCGTTTGGCAAACTCTCCTACGAGCAGTACTTC
J: TRBJ1-6; V: TRBV7-9; size: NA; D: NA; CDR3: CASSSFMRGADSPLHF; DNA: TGTGCCAGCAGCTCATTTATGAGGGGGGCTGATTCACCCCTCCACTTT
J: TRBJ2-5; V: TRBV10-3; size: NA; D: TRBD2; CDR3: CAISTPRGGGDQETQYF; DNA: TGTGCCATCAGTACCCCTCGCGGGGGAGGGGACCAAGAGACCCAGTACTTC
J: TRBJ2-3; V: TRBV9; size: NA; D: TRBD1; CDR3: CASSFRQGVGTDTQYF; DNA: TGTGCCAGCAGCTTCCGACAGGGCGTTGGCACAGATACGCAGTATTTT
J: TRBJ1-4; V: TRBV7-9; size: NA; D: NA; CDR3: CASSLAGGNEKLFF; DNA: TGTGCCAGCAGCTTAGCCGGGGGAAATGAAAAACTGTTTTTT
J: TRBJ1-2; V: TRBV28; size: NA; D: TRBD1; CDR3: CASSLGTGGFRGYGYTF; DNA: TGTGCCAGCAGTTTAGGTACAGGGGGCTTTCGGGGCTATGGCTACACCTTC
J: TRBJ2-3; V: TRBV5-1; size: NA; D: TRBD2; CDR3: CASSTSKAGGTDTQYF; DNA: TGCGCCAGCAGCACATCAAAGGCGGGGGGCACAGATACGCAGTATTTT
J: TRBJ2-4; V: TRBV28; size: NA; D: TRBD2; CDR3: CASSQFGGVNIQYF; DNA: TGTGCCAGCAGTCAGTTCGGGGGGGTAAACATTCAGTACTTC
J: TRBJ2-2; V: TRBV14; size: NA; D: NA; CDR3: CASSQDWARVRTGELFF; DNA: TGTGCCAGCAGCCAAGATTGGGCCAGGGTGAGGACCGGGGAGCTGTTTTTT
J: TRBJ1-1; V: TRBV29-1; size: once; D: NA; CDR3: CSAEDFPNTEAFF; DNA: TGCAGCGCTGAGGATTTCCCCAACACTGAAGCTTTCTTT